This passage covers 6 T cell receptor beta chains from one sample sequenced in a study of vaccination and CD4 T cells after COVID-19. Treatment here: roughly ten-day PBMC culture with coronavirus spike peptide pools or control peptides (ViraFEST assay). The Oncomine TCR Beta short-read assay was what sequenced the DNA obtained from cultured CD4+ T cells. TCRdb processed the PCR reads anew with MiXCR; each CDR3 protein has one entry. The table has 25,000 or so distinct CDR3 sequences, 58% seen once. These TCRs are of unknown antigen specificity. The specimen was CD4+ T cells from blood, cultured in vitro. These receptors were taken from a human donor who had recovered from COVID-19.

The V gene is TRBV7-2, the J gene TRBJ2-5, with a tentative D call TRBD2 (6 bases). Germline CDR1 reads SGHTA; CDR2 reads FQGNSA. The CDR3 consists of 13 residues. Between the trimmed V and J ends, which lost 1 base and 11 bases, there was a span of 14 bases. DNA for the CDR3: TGTGCCAGCAGCTTAGTTAACCGGGGGACTCAGTACTTC. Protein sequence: CASSLVNRGTQYF.

CDR3 DNA: TGTGCCATCAGTGAGACAGAGCACGGCTACACCTTC. It yields the protein CAISETEHGYTF. This chain links TRBV10-3 with TRBJ1-2; D is unclear. V lost 2 bases and J 8 bases, leaving 9 bases between the germline ends. Germline loops: CDR1 ENHRY, CDR2 SYGVKD. There are 12 residues in the CDR3.

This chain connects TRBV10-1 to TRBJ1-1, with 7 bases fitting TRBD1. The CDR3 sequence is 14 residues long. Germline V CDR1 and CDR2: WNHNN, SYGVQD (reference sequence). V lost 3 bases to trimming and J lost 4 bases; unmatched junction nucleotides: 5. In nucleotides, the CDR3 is TGCGCCAGCAGTGACGACAGGGCGTGCACTGAAGCTTTCTTT. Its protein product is CASSDDRACTEAFF.

Written as DNA, the CDR3 is TGCAGTGCTTACCAGGGGGCGGACAACACTGAAGCTTTCTTT. Residues: CSAYQGADNTEAFF. V gene TRBV20-1 combines with J gene TRBJ1-1; 8 bases are shared with TRBD1. Germline V gene sequence: CDR1 DFQATT, CDR2 SNEGSKA (reference sequence). V lost 5 bases, J lost 2 bases, and 7 bases stayed unmatched. The CDR3 totals 14 residues.

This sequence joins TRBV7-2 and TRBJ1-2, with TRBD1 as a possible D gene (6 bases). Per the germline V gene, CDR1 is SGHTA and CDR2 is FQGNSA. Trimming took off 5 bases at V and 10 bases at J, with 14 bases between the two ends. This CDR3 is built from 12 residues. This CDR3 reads CASSPVGQNYTF. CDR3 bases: TGTGCCAGCAGCCCGGTCGGACAGAACTACACCTTC.

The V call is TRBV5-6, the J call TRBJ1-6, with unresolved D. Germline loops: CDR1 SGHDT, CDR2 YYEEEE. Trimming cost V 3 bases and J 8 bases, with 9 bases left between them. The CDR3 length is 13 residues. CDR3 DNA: TGTGCCAGCAGCTACCGGGTGGATTCACCCCTCCACTTT. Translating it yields CASSYRVDSPLHF. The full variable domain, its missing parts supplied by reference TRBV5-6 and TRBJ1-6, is DAGVTQSPTHLIKTRGQQVTLRCSPKSGHDTVSWYQQALGQGPQFIFQYYEEEERQRGNFPDRFSGHQFPNYSSELNVNALLLGDSALYLCASSYRVDSPLHFGNGTRLTVT.